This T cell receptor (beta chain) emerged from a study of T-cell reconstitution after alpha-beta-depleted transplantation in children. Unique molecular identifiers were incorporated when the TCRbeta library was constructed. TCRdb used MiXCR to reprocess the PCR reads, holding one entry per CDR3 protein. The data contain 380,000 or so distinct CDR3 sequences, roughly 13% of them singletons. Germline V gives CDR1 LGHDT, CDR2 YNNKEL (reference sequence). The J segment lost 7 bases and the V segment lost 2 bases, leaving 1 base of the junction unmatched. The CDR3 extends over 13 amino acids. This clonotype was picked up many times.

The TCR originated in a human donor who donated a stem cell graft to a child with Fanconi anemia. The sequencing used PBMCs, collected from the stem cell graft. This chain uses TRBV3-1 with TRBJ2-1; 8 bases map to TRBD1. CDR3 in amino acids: CASSQRQGNEQFF. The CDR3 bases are TGTGCCAGCAGCCAAAGACAGGGGAATGAGCAGTTCTTC.